This T cell receptor beta chain was profiled in a study of cytomegalovirus exposure and HLA in healthy donors. Study-level background: Around 80 million unique TCRs from HLA-typed donors were held in an early data release. General observations from the study: Association of approximately 18,000 TCR beta sequences with HLA alleles was found at 0.05 false discovery rate in a later analysis. On later analysis, the bulk of CMV-associated TCR beta chains appeared to be HLA-restricted.

A multiplex PCR was run with 60 Vbeta primers and 13 Jbeta primers. Measured with immunoSEQ multiplex PCR; TCRdb has only the in-frame clones, and not every one. The sample consists of 84,000 or so clones, 76% of them appearing once. This CDR3 contains 14 residues. Germline CDR1 reads SGHDT; CDR2 reads YYEEEE. This clone came up once. No antigen is known for it. Compared with germline, one end of the junction differs, possibly owing to a read error. The identical CDR3 is also encoded by other nucleotide sequences in the sample. J is TRBJ2-2 and V is TRBV5-6; 7 bases are a match to TRBD2. The source is a male donor in good health and CMV-seronegative. The material sequenced was PBMCs. The CDR3 coding sequence is TGTGCCAGCAGCTGGAGCGGGAACACCGGGGAGCTGTTCTTT. This encodes CASSWSGNTGELFF.